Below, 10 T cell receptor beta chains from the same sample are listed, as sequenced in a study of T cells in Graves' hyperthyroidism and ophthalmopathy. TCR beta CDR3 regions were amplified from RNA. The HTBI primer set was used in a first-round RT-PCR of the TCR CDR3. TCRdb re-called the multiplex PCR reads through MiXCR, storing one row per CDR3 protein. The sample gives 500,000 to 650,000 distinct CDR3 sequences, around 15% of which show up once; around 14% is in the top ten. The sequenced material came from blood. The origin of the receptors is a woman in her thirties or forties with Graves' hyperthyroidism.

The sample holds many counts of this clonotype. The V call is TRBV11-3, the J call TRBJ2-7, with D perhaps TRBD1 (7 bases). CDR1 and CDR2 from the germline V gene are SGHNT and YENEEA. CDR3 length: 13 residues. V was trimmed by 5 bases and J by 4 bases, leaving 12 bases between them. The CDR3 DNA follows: TGTGCCAGCAGCACAGGGGACTTTTACGAGCAGTACTTC. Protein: CASSTGDFYEQYF.

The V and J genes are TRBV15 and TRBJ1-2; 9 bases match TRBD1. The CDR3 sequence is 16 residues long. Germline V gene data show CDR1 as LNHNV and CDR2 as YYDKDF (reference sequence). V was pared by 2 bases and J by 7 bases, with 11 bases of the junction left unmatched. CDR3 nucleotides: TGTGCCACCAGCAGATCATTTGGGACAGGGTATCTTGGCTACACCTTC. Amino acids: CATSRSFGTGYLGYTF.

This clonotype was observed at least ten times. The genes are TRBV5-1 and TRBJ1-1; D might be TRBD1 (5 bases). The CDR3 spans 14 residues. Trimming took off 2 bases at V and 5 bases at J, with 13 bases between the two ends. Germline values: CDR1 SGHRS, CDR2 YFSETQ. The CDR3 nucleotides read TGCGCCAGCAGCTTTTCTTCCGGGGCGACTGAAGCTTTCTTT. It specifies CASSFSSGATEAFF.

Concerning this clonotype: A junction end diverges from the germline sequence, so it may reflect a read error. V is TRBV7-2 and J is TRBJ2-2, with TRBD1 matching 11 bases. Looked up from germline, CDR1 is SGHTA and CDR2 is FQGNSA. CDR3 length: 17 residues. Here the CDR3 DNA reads TGTGCCAGCAGCTGGGGACAGGGGGTTTTTCTTGCCGGGGAGCCGTTTTTT. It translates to CASSWGQGVFLAGEPFF.

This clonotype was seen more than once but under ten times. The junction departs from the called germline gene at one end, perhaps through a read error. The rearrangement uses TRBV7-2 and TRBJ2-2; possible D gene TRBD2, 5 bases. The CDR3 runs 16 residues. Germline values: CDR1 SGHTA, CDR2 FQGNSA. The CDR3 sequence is CASSLAGKSNTGELVF. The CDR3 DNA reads TGTGCCAGCAGCTTAGCCGGCAAGTCGAACACCGGGGAGCTGGTTTTT.

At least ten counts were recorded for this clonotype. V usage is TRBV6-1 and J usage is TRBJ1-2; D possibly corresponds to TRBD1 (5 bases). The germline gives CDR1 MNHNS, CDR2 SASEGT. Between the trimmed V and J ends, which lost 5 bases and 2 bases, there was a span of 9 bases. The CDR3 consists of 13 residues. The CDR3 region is CASSKGHNYGYTF. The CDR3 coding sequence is TGTGCCAGCAGTAAAGGACACAACTATGGCTACACCTTC.

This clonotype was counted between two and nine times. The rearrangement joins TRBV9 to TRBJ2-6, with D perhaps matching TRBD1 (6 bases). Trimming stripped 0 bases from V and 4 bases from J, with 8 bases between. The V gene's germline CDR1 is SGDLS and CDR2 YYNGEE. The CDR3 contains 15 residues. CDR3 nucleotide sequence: TGTGCCAGCAGCGTAGGGGGGCTAGGGGCCAACGTCCTGACTTTC. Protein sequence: CASSVGGLGANVLTF.

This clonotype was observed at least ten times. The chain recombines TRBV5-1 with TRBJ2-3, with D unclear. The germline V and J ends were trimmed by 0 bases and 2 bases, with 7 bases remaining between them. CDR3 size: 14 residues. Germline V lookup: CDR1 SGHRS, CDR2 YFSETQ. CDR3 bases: TGCGCCAGCAGCTTGGATAGGTACACAGATACGCAGTATTTT. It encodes CASSLDRYTDTQYF.

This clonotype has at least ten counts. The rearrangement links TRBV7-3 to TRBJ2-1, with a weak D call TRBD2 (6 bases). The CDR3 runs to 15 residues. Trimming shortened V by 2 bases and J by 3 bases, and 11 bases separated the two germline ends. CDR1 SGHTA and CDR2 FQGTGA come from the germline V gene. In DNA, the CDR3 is TGTGCCAGCAGCTTATGGGGGGAGGTCTACAATGAGCAGTTCTTC. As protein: CASSLWGEVYNEQFF.

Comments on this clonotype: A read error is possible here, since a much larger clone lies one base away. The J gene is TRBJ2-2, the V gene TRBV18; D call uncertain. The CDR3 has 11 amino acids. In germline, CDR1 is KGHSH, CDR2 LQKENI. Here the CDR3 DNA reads TGTGCCAGCCCACCGGCCGGGGAGCTGTTTTTT. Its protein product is CASPPAGELFF.